The TCR beta chain described here comes from a study of blood T cell repertoires in COVID-19. The germline CDR1 and CDR2 sequences are SGHRS and YFSETQ. V shed 4 bases and J 4 bases; nucleotides not matched to a gene: 11. The CDR3 runs 16 residues. Sequencing was performed with immunoSEQ multiplex PCR; in TCRdb, only in-frame clones are kept and a portion is missing. The sample carries over 90,000 clones, over 70% recorded once. What was sequenced was peripheral blood. This sequence joins TRBV5-1 and TRBJ1-2, with TRBD1 identical over 9 bases. The clonotype was recovered from a human donor in a cohort sampled during active or convalescent COVID-19. The CDR3 region is CASSQRPGTGTYGYTF. DNA for the CDR3: TGCGCCAGCAGCCAACGTCCCGGGACAGGGACCTATGGCTACACCTTC. The full variable domain, in which reference TRBV5-1 and TRBJ1-2 provide the parts outside the CDR3, is KAGVTQTPRYLIKTRGQQVTLSCSPISGHRSVSWYQQTPGQGLQFLFEYFSETQRNKGNFPGRFSGRQFSNSRSEMNVSTLELGDSALYLCASSQRPGTGTYGYTFGSGTRLTVV.